What follows are 32 T cell receptor beta chains derived from one specimen sequenced in a study of blood T cell repertoires in COVID-19. Sequencing was performed with immunoSEQ multiplex PCR; in TCRdb, only in-frame clones are kept and a portion is missing. There are 110,000 to 150,000 clones in the sample; about 76% occur only once, and 8.2% lies in the top ten. The sample was peripheral blood. Every receptor here comes from a human donor in a cohort sampled during active COVID-19.

The chain carries TRBV4-3 and TRBJ2-1; 9 positions agree with TRBD1. Per the germline V gene, CDR1 is LGHNA and CDR2 is YSLEER. Trimming took 4 bases from V and 1 from J; bases not matched to a gene: 20. There are 21 residues in the CDR3. CDR3 sequence: CASSRLPSGTGKLSSYNEQFF. As DNA, the CDR3 is TGCGCCAGCAGCCGACTACCTTCCGGGACAGGGAAATTATCTTCCTACAATGAGCAGTTCTTC.

This clone was seen only a few times. V and J are TRBV3-1 (or the pseudogene TRBV3-2) and TRBJ2-1; TRBD2 matches at 13 bases. Germline V gene lookup returns CDR1 LGHDT and CDR2 YNNKEL (reference sequence). V was clipped by 4 bases and J by 9 bases; unmatched bases: 9. The CDR3 has 16 amino acids. This chain's CDR3 is CASSLDTGTSGIEQFF. The CDR3 DNA reads TGTGCCAGCAGCCTAGACACCGGGACTAGCGGGATTGAGCAGTTCTTC.

The V and J genes are TRBV7-2 and TRBJ2-5; 7 bases are a match to TRBD1. Losses at the gene ends were 1 base for V and 2 bases for J; bases not matched to a gene: 13. The CDR3 sequence is 18 residues long. Germline CDR1 SGHTA, CDR2 FQGNSA. CDR3 residues: CASSLGIFPGTAQETQYF. CDR3 nucleotides: TGTGCCAGCAGCTTAGGTATCTTTCCCGGGACAGCACAAGAGACCCAGTACTTC.

This sequence joins TRBV11-2 and TRBJ2-5, with 9 bases fitting TRBD2. The CDR3 runs to 15 residues. After removal of 5 bases from V and 2 bases from J, the junction contained 6 bases not matched to a gene. Germline V gives CDR1 SGHAT, CDR2 FQNNGV. CDR3 DNA sequence: TGTGCCAGCAGCCAAGGACTAGCGACTCAAGAGACCCAGTACTTC. Amino acid sequence: CASSQGLATQETQYF.

This clone has only a few counts. The V and J genes are TRBV5-4 and TRBJ1-6; D is perhaps TRBD1 (5 bases). Germline V gene lookup returns CDR1 SGHNT and CDR2 YYREEE (reference sequence). V lost 4 bases, J lost 8 bases, and 13 bases lay in between. The CDR3 is made up of 14 amino acids. The CDR3 region is CASSRDLSDSPLHF. DNA for the CDR3: TGTGCCAGCAGCCGGGACTTATCTGATTCACCCCTCCACTTT.

This chain links TRBV18 with TRBJ2-1; 7 nucleotides match TRBD1. The trim removed 4 bases at V and 4 bases at J, leaving 25 bases unmatched. The CDR3 spans 21 residues. Germline V gene data show CDR1 as KGHSH and CDR2 as LQKENI. Written as DNA, the CDR3 is TGTGCCAGCTCACGGGACAGCCAGGGAAGGTACTACCGTTCGTCTTACAATGAGCAGTTCTTC. It is translated as CASSRDSQGRYYRSSYNEQFF.

The V gene is TRBV28, the J gene TRBJ1-2, with 9 bases aligning to TRBD1. Germline V gene data show CDR1 as MDHEN and CDR2 as SYDVKM. V shed 5 bases and J 4 bases; nucleotides not matched to a gene: 8. CDR3 length: 15 amino acids. The CDR3 DNA follows: TGTGCCAGCAGTAACACGGGACAGGGAGGCTATGGCTACACCTTC. This gives the protein CASSNTGQGGYGYTF.

The rearrangement links TRBV19 to TRBJ1-5, with TRBD1 identical over 7 bases. The CDR3 runs to 17 residues. The ends lost 4 bases at V and 6 bases at J; junction bases unmatched: 15. Per the germline V gene, CDR1 is LNHDA and CDR2 is SQIVND (reference sequence). CDR3 in DNA: TGTGCCAGTAGTACCCCGCGACAGGGATCCCCAAGTCAGCCCCAGCATTTT. Amino acid sequence: CASSTPRQGSPSQPQHF.

The chain uses TRBV3-1 (or the pseudogene TRBV3-2) and TRBJ1-3; 9 bases match TRBD1. CDR3 size: 15 residues. The J segment lost 10 bases and the V segment lost 1 base, leaving 8 bases of the junction unmatched. The germline V gene encodes CDR1 LGHDT and CDR2 YNNKEL (reference sequence). CDR3 bases: TGTGCCAGCAGCCAAGGGGTCGGACAGGGGAGAACCATATATTTT. Translated: CASSQGVGQGRTIYF.

The V and J genes are TRBV18 and TRBJ2-5; 9 bases align to TRBD1. Per the germline V gene, CDR1 is KGHSH and CDR2 is LQKENI. This CDR3 spans 15 amino acids. The V and J ends lost 5 bases and 4 bases, in that order; junction bases with no gene match: 8. The CDR3, as DNA: TGTGCCAGCTCATCCAATACAGGGGGCCGAGAGACCCAGTACTTC. Amino acids: CASSSNTGGRETQYF.

The chain combines TRBV18 with TRBJ2-1, with 7 bases aligning to TRBD2. The germline gives CDR1 KGHSH, CDR2 LQKENI. The CDR3 is 15 residues long. V lost 3 bases and J lost 2; bases outside the gene matches: 4. The CDR3 DNA is TGTGCCAGCTCACCTGGGGCGGGAGCCTACAATGAGCAGTTCTTC. Translated: CASSPGAGAYNEQFF.

This chain connects TRBV4-3 to TRBJ1-5; 7 nucleotides line up with TRBD1. V was pared by 1 base and J by 2 bases, with 2 bases of the junction left unmatched. Germline loops: CDR1 LGHNA, CDR2 YSLEER. The CDR3 loop spans 15 amino acids. The CDR3 here is CASSQGTGGNQPQHF. For the CDR3, the DNA is TGCGCCAGCAGCCAAGGTACAGGGGGCAATCAGCCCCAGCATTTT.

This chain joins TRBV6-5 and TRBJ1-1; the match to TRBD1 covers 7 bases. From germline, CDR1 is MNHEY and CDR2 SVGAGI. V trimming: 5 bases; J trimming: 1 base; junction bases outside the gene matches: 4. The CDR3 is 14 amino acids. The CDR3 is CASSRTGKNTEAFF. CDR3 bases: TGTGCCAGCAGTAGGACAGGAAAGAACACTGAAGCTTTCTTT.

The chain employs TRBV7-9 and TRBJ2-1, with D hard to call. Germline values: CDR1 SEHNR, CDR2 FQNEAQ (reference sequence). CDR3 length equals 15 residues. The germline V and J ends were trimmed by 0 bases and 6 bases, with 12 bases remaining between them. CDR3 in amino acids: CASSLASLALNEQFF. CDR3 DNA sequence: TGTGCCAGCAGCTTAGCTAGTCTCGCCCTCAATGAGCAGTTCTTC. The complete variable domain, with remaining parts taken from reference TRBV7-9 and TRBJ2-1, reads DTGVSQNPRHKITKRGQNVTFRCDPISEHNRLYWYRQTLGQGPEFLTYFQNEAQLEKSRLLSDRFSAERPKGSFSTLEIQRTEQGDSAMYLCASSLASLALNEQFFGPGTRLTVL.

The chain couples TRBV5-6 to TRBJ2-2; TRBD2 matches 13 bases. The junction had 4 bases not matched to a gene; V was cut back by 4 bases and J by 4 bases. This CDR3 region has 16 residues. CDR1 and CDR2 (germline): SGHDT, YYEEEE. The CDR3 DNA reads TGTGCCAGCAGCCGCGGACTAGCGGGAGTCACCGGGGAGCTGTTTTTT. It encodes CASSRGLAGVTGELFF.

The CDR3 is CASSSEGQGLYEQYF. CDR3 in DNA: TGTGCCAGCTCATCCGAGGGACAGGGCCTCTACGAGCAGTACTTC. J is TRBJ2-7 and V is TRBV18; 9 bases align to TRBD1. Trimming at V came to 5 bases and at J to 3 bases, leaving 8 bases not matched to a gene. Germline assignment: CDR1 KGHSH and CDR2 LQKENI. This CDR3 contains 15 residues.

The rearrangement uses TRBV7-2 and TRBJ1-2; 11 bases align to TRBD1. This CDR3 has 16 amino acids. Germline-derived CDR1 and CDR2 are SGHTA and FQGNSA. Trimming at V came to 5 bases and at J to 4 bases, leaving 9 bases not matched to a gene. In DNA, the CDR3 is TGTGCCAGCAGCCAACGGACAGGGGGCAGGAGCTATGGCTACACCTTC. Its translation is CASSQRTGGRSYGYTF.

The chain joins TRBV14 to TRBJ2-2; D is unresolved. Germline CDR1 SGHDN, CDR2 FVKESK. This CDR3 spans 14 amino acids. Between the trimmed V and J ends, which lost 4 bases and 4 bases, there was a span of 10 bases. The CDR3 loop reads CASSPLVPTGELFF. CDR3 sequence (DNA): TGTGCCAGCAGCCCCCTAGTCCCCACCGGGGAGCTGTTTTTT.

This rearrangement joins TRBV29-1 to TRBJ2-3; D possibly corresponds to TRBD2 (7 bases). The CDR3 is 15 amino acids. Between the trimmed V and J ends, which lost 6 bases and 1 base, there was a span of 17 bases. Germline CDR1 and CDR2: SQVTM and ANQGSEA. CDR3 nucleotide sequence: TGCAGCGTGATGGGGGCTGCGGGAGGCACAGATACGCAGTATTTT. Translated: CSVMGAAGGTDTQYF.

The CDR3 DNA sequence: TGTGCCACCAGTGATTCTGCCGGGACAGGGGCGCAAGAGACCCAGTACTTC. Translation: CATSDSAGTGAQETQYF. This chain uses TRBV24-1 with TRBJ2-5; 10 nucleotides align to TRBD1. Trimming at V came to 2 bases and at J to 2 bases, leaving 7 bases not matched to a gene. CDR3 size: 17 residues. Germline CDR1 KGHDR, CDR2 SFDVKD.

The chain recombines TRBV5-1 with TRBJ2-6, with D possibly being TRBD1 (6 bases). Germline-derived CDR1 and CDR2 are SGHRS and YFSETQ. V gave up 4 bases and J gave up 0 bases, with 20 bases separating them. This CDR3 has 19 amino acids. CDR3 bases: TGCGCCAGCAGCCGGCGCCTGACAGGTGCAATCTCTGGGGCCAACGTCCTGACTTTC. It yields the protein CASSRRLTGAISGANVLTF.

This chain uses TRBV7-9 with TRBJ1-1; TRBD1 matches at 8 bases. Unmatched junction bases numbered 15, after V lost 5 bases and J lost 7 bases. In germline, CDR1 is SEHNR, CDR2 FQNEAQ (reference sequence). This CDR3 is built from 16 residues. The DNA for the CDR3 is TGTGCCAGCAGCCTCGGGGGGTCAGACAGGGGCCGTGAAGCTTTCTTT. Translated, it gives CASSLGGSDRGREAFF.

This sequence joins TRBV19 and TRBJ2-3; TRBD2 aligns across 7 bases. V shed 4 bases and J 2 bases; nucleotides not matched to a gene: 6. The germline CDR1 and CDR2 sequences are LNHDA and SQIVND (reference sequence). The CDR3 is 15 residues long. The CDR3 here is CASSTGRGYTDTQYF. The DNA of the CDR3 is TGTGCCAGTAGTACAGGGAGGGGATACACAGATACGCAGTATTTT.

J is TRBJ1-3 and V is TRBV28; 9 nucleotides agree with TRBD1. Germline values: CDR1 MDHEN, CDR2 SYDVKM. This CDR3 has 16 amino acids. Trimming at V came to 6 bases and at J to 3 bases, leaving 9 bases not matched to a gene. Written as DNA, the CDR3 is TGTGCCAGCAGGTCCCCGGGACAGGGTCGTGGAAACACCATATATTTT. Amino acids: CASRSPGQGRGNTIYF.

The rearrangement links TRBV6-1 to TRBJ2-2, with TRBD2 matching 10 bases. The CDR3 covers 18 residues. From germline, CDR1 is MNHNS and CDR2 SASEGT. With 3 bases clipped from V and 6 bases from J, the junction kept 13 bases outside the gene matches. The CDR3 spells CASSDSGRTKGPAGELFF. CDR3 nucleotide sequence: TGTGCCAGCAGTGATAGCGGGAGGACCAAAGGTCCGGCCGGGGAGCTGTTTTTT.

The V gene is TRBV27, the J gene TRBJ1-6; TRBD1 agrees at 9 bases. J lost 2 bases, V lost 1 base, and 6 bases had no gene match. Germline-derived CDR1 and CDR2 are MNHEY and SMNVEV (reference sequence). The CDR3 is 18 residues long. CDR3 nucleotide sequence: TGTGCCAGCAGTTTATTCGGGACAGGGAAGACCTATAATTCACCCCTCCACTTT. This sequence encodes CASSLFGTGKTYNSPLHF.

This clone was counted a single time. The chain carries TRBV3-1 (or the pseudogene TRBV3-2) and TRBJ2-1; D is uncertain. CDR1 and CDR2 from the germline V gene are LGHDT and YNNKEL (reference sequence). The CDR3 has 11 amino acids. Trimming removed 3 bases at V and 7 bases at J, with 4 bases between. The CDR3 DNA is TGTGCCAGCAGCCAGTTAAATGAGCAGTTCTTC. It translates to CASSQLNEQFF.

The rearrangement joins TRBV11-2 to TRBJ2-6; possibly TRBD1 for D (6 bases). The CDR3 consists of 15 residues. Germline values: CDR1 SGHAT, CDR2 FQNNGV. V lost 5 bases and J lost 2, with 10 bases in between. The chain's CDR3 is CASSPNRAGANVLTF. The DNA for the CDR3 is TGTGCCAGCAGCCCTAACAGGGCTGGGGCCAACGTCCTGACTTTC.

The V gene is TRBV6-1, the J gene TRBJ2-2, with 7 bases aligning to TRBD1. With 3 bases clipped from V and 4 bases from J, the junction kept 5 bases outside the gene matches. The CDR3 extends over 15 amino acids. The germline V gene has CDR1 MNHNS and CDR2 SASEGT. CDR3 DNA: TGTGCCAGCAGTGACCCGGGACAGTTCACCGGGGAGCTGTTTTTT. Protein: CASSDPGQFTGELFF.

With regard to this clone: Other DNA sequences in this specimen translate into the identical CDR3. V usage is TRBV7-2 and J usage is TRBJ2-7; D perhaps matches TRBD2 (6 bases). Looked up from germline, CDR1 is SGHTA and CDR2 is FQGNSA. This CDR3 spans 15 amino acids. The ends were cut back, 1 base at V and 3 bases at J, with 13 bases in the middle. The CDR3, as DNA: TGTGCCAGCAGCTTAGAATCCGGGAGCCTCTACGAGCAGTACTTC. It is translated as CASSLESGSLYEQYF. The variable domain in full, with the rest retrieved from reference TRBV7-2 and TRBJ2-7, is GAGVSQSPSNKVTEKGKDVELRCDPISGHTALYWYRQSLGQGLEFLIYFQGNSAPDKSGLPSDRFSAERTGGSVSTLTIQRTQQEDSAVYLCASSLESGSLYEQYFGPGTRLTVT.

Concerning this clone: This sample includes further DNA sequences coding for the same CDR3. V and J are TRBV7-9 and TRBJ2-7; weak D call: TRBD1 (6 bases). The germline V and J ends were trimmed by 0 bases and 4 bases, with 7 bases remaining between them. This CDR3 spans 13 amino acids. The germline V gene has CDR1 SEHNR and CDR2 FQNEAQ (reference sequence). CDR3 bases: TGTGCCAGCAGCTTAGCAGGGGGATACGAGCAGTACTTC. Its translation: CASSLAGGYEQYF. The full variable domain, its missing parts supplied by reference TRBV7-9 and TRBJ2-7, is DTGVSQNPRHKITKRGQNVTFRCDPISEHNRLYWYRQTLGQGPEFLTYFQNEAQLEKSRLLSDRFSAERPKGSFSTLEIQRTEQGDSAMYLCASSLAGGYEQYFGPGTRLTVT.

V gene TRBV12-5 combines with J gene TRBJ2-3; weak D call: TRBD2 (6 bases). V shed 7 bases and J shed 2 bases, with 13 bases lying between them. CDR1 is LGHNT, CDR2 FRNRAP, per germline. The CDR3 sequence is 14 residues long. CDR3 sequence (DNA): TGTGCTAGTGCTTGGAGGGAATTCACAGATACGCAGTATTTT. Its protein product is CASAWREFTDTQYF.